This record concerns one T cell receptor beta chain sequence. Its antigen is as yet unknown. An end of the junction does not agree with germline; a read error may underlie this. This CDR3 spans 15 amino acids. The germline gives CDR1 SGHKS, CDR2 YYEKEE (reference sequence). This sample is part of a study of HIV-infected children after antiretroviral therapy interruption. Overall study context: Most participating children were previously exposed to EBV and CMV. Interruption-arm sampling covered weeks 0, 12, interruption end (24 or 48), and about 3 years post-study.

As for treatment: PENTA 11 planned treatment interruption arm or continuous ART arm. RNA-based 3' RACE libraries used unique molecular identifiers. In TCRdb, the 3' RACE reads were re-called with MiXCR into one record per CDR3 protein. The sample has under 50,000 distinct CDR3 sequences; around 4.7% are singletons. Study-wide points: By the end of treatment interruption, naive CD4+ clonality (Gini) increased.

Specimen: CD45RA+ CD4+ T cells from PBMCs, pooled from several time points, collected from a donor given antiretroviral therapy, either interrupted or continuous. Subset in this sample: naive CD4+ CD45RA+ CD45RO- T cells. The chain employs TRBV5-5 and TRBJ1-5; 9 positions match TRBD1. The receptor was isolated from a pool of human donors with HIV. The DNA of the CDR3 is TGTGCCAGCAGCTCCGGGGACAGGGACAATCAGCACCAGCATTTT. Residues: CASSSGDRDNQHQHF.